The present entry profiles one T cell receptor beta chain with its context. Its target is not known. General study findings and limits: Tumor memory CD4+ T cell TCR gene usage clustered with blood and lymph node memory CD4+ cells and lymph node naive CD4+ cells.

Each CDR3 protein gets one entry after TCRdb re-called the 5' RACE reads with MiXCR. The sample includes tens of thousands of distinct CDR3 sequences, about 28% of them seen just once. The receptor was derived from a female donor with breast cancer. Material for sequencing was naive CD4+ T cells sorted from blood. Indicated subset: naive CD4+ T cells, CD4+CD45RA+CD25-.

CDR3 nucleotide sequence: TGCAGTGCTAGAGCCCGGAGACACGGCTACACCTTC. Translated: CSARARRHGYTF. The chain uses TRBV20-1 and TRBJ1-2; D unresolved. V was shortened by 1 base and J by 8 bases, with 11 bases between the two germline ends. Per germline, CDR1 DFQATT and CDR2 SNEGSKA (reference sequence). This CDR3 is built from 12 residues.